The present T cell receptor (beta chain) was sequenced within a study of blood T cell repertoires in COVID-19. Per germline, CDR1 LNHDA and CDR2 SQIVND (reference sequence). V was trimmed by 4 bases and J by 6 bases, leaving 13 bases between them. This CDR3 is 15 amino acids long. Profiled with immunoSEQ multiplex PCR; TCRdb holds only in-frame clones, not every one. Found here are approximately 220,000 clones, 83% of them singletons; the top ten hold about 2.3%. This sequence originates from a woman aged 40 to 50 with active or convalescent COVID-19. The sample taken for sequencing was peripheral blood. This chain links TRBV19 with TRBJ1-6; no firm D call. The CDR3 DNA sequence: TGTGCCAGTAGTAGGAGCGGTACTCTTAATTCACCCCTCCACTTT. Translating gives CASSRSGTLNSPLHF.